This entry lists 24 T cell receptor beta chains sequenced from one sample in a study of PD-1 blockade in classical Hodgkin lymphoma. Brentuximab vedotin exposure varied among the patients, all of whom had relapsed after autologous stem cell transplantation. Produced via immunoSEQ multiplex PCR; TCRdb's table is partial and in-frame only. The table has more than 35,000 clones, about 86% seen once. The sample consisted of peripheral blood mononuclear cells (PBMCs), taken before the second cycle of nivolumab. Every receptor here comes from a human donor with classical Hodgkin lymphoma.

Of note for this clone: At one boundary the junction diverges from the germline segment, which might be a read error. J is TRBJ2-4 and V is TRBV27, with a tentative D call TRBD1 (6 bases). Germline V gives CDR1 MNHEY, CDR2 SMNVEV (reference sequence). There are 18 residues in the CDR3. The CDR3 DNA is TGTGCCAGCAGCTTATCTGGCAGGGGAGCATCATCCAAAAACATTCAGTACTTC. Translating gives CASSLSGRGASSKNIQYF.

The chain has TRBV7-6 and TRBJ2-2; D is perhaps TRBD2 (6 bases). Germline V lookup: CDR1 SGHVS, CDR2 FNYEAQ. The CDR3 loop spans 15 amino acids. The V end lost 1 base, the J end lost 3 bases, and 9 bases lay between the germline ends. The CDR3 DNA is TGTGCCAGCAGCTTAGGGAGGGGCGACACCGGGGAGCTGTTTTTT. It codes for CASSLGRGDTGELFF.

The V gene is TRBV7-3, the J gene TRBJ2-3, with TRBD2 as a possible D gene (5 bases). CDR1 and CDR2 from the germline V gene are SGHTA and FQGTGA. The CDR3 spans 14 residues. Between the trimmed V and J ends, which lost 5 bases and 0 bases, there was a span of 9 bases. CDR3 DNA sequence: TGTGCCAGCAGCAAAGCGGCTAGCACAGATACGCAGTATTTT. The encoded protein is CASSKAASTDTQYF.

This sequence joins TRBV11-2 and TRBJ1-2; 8 bases fit TRBD1. The V segment lost 0 bases and the J segment 8 bases; nucleotides outside the gene matches: 5. Germline V lookup: CDR1 SGHAT, CDR2 FQNNGV. This CDR3 has 14 residues. This CDR3 reads CASSLDARGRGYTF. The CDR3 DNA reads as TGTGCCAGCAGCTTAGATGCCAGGGGGCGCGGCTACACCTTC. The variable domain in full, completed from reference TRBV11-2 and TRBJ1-2, reads EAGVAQSPRYKIIEKRQSVAFWCNPISGHATLYWYQQILGQGPKLLIQFQNNGVVDDSQLPKDRFSAERLKGVDSTLKIQPAKLEDSAVYLCASSLDARGRGYTFGSGTRLTVV.

V usage is TRBV29-1 and J usage is TRBJ2-3; D perhaps matches TRBD2 (6 bases). The V end was cut by 4 bases, the J end by 2 bases, with 10 bases between. CDR3 length: 13 amino acids. CDR1 and CDR2 (germline): SQVTM, ANQGSEA. The CDR3 spells CSVAAGTTDTQYF. CDR3 in DNA: TGCAGCGTTGCTGCGGGAACCACAGATACGCAGTATTTT.

In its sample, this clone was seen once. The CDR3 protein is CASSYGLEGQKLFF. CDR3 sequence (DNA): TGTGCCAGCAGTTACGGGTTGGAGGGACAAAAACTGTTTTTT. The gene calls are TRBV6-6 and TRBJ1-4, with TRBD1 as a possible D gene (5 bases). Germline CDR1 reads MNHNY; CDR2 reads SVGAGI (reference sequence). The germline V and J ends were trimmed by 2 bases and 9 bases, with 13 bases remaining between them. This CDR3 has 14 residues.

The chain joins TRBV2 to TRBJ2-6; D possibly corresponds to TRBD1 (6 bases). V lost 8 bases and J 2 bases, leaving 25 bases between the germline ends. The CDR3 length is 19 residues. The germline gives CDR1 SNHLY, CDR2 FYNNEI. CDR3: CASVLKHREEGTGANVLTF. In nucleotides, the CDR3 is TGTGCCAGCGTCCTTAAACACAGGGAAGAGGGTACTGGGGCCAACGTCCTGACTTTC.

The V gene is TRBV6-4, the J gene TRBJ2-3; weak D call: TRBD2 (6 bases). CDR1 is MRHNA, CDR2 SNTAGT, per germline. V shed 6 bases and J shed 1 base, with 11 bases lying between them. This CDR3 has 14 residues. The CDR3 DNA reads as TGTGCCAGCAGGAGTAGCGGACGCACAGATACGCAGTATTTT. Amino acid sequence: CASRSSGRTDTQYF.

The gene calls are TRBV18 and TRBJ2-1; D ambiguous. The CDR3 totals 13 residues. Deletions cut 6 bases from V and 14 bases from J, with 20 bases between. Per the germline V gene, CDR1 is KGHSH and CDR2 is LQKENI. CDR3 coding DNA: TGTGCCAGCTCCACTGGGGTACCAGGCCCAAAGTTCTTC. Translating it yields CASSTGVPGPKFF.

On this clone: Different DNA sequences within this sample yield the same CDR3. This sequence joins TRBV4-2 and TRBJ1-5; D is possibly TRBD1 (5 bases). The ends were cut back, 1 base at V and 7 bases at J, with 14 bases in the middle. Per the germline V gene, CDR1 is LGHNA and CDR2 is YNFKEQ. The length of the CDR3 is 15 residues. CDR3 residues: CASSQVQGRGQPQHF. The CDR3 nucleotides are TGTGCCAGCAGCCAAGTCCAGGGAAGAGGGCAGCCCCAGCATTTT.

The rearrangement joins TRBV18 to TRBJ1-5, with 8 bases matching TRBD1. The CDR3 runs 17 residues. The germline V gene has CDR1 KGHSH and CDR2 LQKENI. V lost 3 bases to trimming and J lost 1 base; unmatched junction nucleotides: 8. The CDR3 region is CASSPSRQGRSNQPQHF. DNA of the CDR3: TGTGCCAGCTCACCGAGCCGACAGGGGAGAAGCAATCAGCCCCAGCATTTT.

The V and J genes are TRBV5-1 and TRBJ1-1; D may be TRBD1 (6 bases). The CDR3 covers 14 residues. Germline CDR1 is SGHRS and CDR2 is YFSETQ. Deletions cut 2 bases from V and 1 base from J, with 9 bases between. Here the CDR3 DNA reads TGCGCCAGCAGCTTTTGGGGGCAGAACACTGAAGCTTTCTTT. Translated: CASSFWGQNTEAFF.

The V and J genes are TRBV4-2 and TRBJ1-2; unclear D gene. The CDR3 consists of 16 residues. CDR1 is LGHNA, CDR2 YNFKEQ, per germline. V was shortened by 1 base and J by 8 bases, with 20 bases between the two germline ends. CDR3 DNA: TGTGCCAGCAGCCAAGTTCGTTACGCCTTGAATTCCGGCTACACCTTC. Its translation is CASSQVRYALNSGYTF.

This clone appeared a few times. Written as DNA, the CDR3 is TGTGCCAGCAGCGTAGTGAACAGGGGCACTGAAGCTTTCTTT. Translation gives CASSVVNRGTEAFF. The chain carries TRBV9 and TRBJ1-1, with TRBD1 matching 7 bases. The V segment lost 0 bases and the J segment 4 bases; nucleotides outside the gene matches: 3. This CDR3 contains 14 residues. Per the germline V gene, CDR1 is SGDLS and CDR2 is YYNGEE. Filled out from reference TRBV9 and TRBJ1-1, the complete variable domain reads DSGVTQTPKHLITATGQRVTLRCSPRSGDLSVYWYQQSLDQGLQFLIQYYNGEERAKGNILERFSAQQFPDLHSELNLSSLELGDSALYFCASSVVNRGTEAFFGQGTRLTVV.

V usage is TRBV5-1 and J usage is TRBJ1-1, with D uncertain. The V gene's germline CDR1 is SGHRS and CDR2 YFSETQ. Trimming removed 4 bases at V and 1 base at J, with 8 bases between. The CDR3 extends over 13 amino acids. CDR3 sequence reads: CASSPGTNTEAFF. CDR3 nucleotides: TGCGCCAGCAGCCCCGGCACGAACACTGAAGCTTTCTTT.

The J gene is TRBJ1-1, the V gene TRBV11-1; TRBD1 is a possible D gene (6 bases). This CDR3 region has 15 residues. Germline CDR1 reads SGHAT; CDR2 reads FQDESV (reference sequence). V lost 5 bases and J 2 bases, leaving 15 bases between the germline ends. CDR3 residues: CASSRLGGANTEAFF. The DNA for the CDR3 is TGTGCCAGCAGCAGGTTGGGGGGGGCCAACACTGAAGCTTTCTTT. Supplemented by reference TRBV11-1 and TRBJ1-1, the full variable domain reads EAEVAQSPRYKITEKSQAVAFWCDPISGHATLYWYRQILGQGPELLVQFQDESVVDDSQLPKDRFSAERLKGVDSTLKIQPAELGDSAMYLCASSRLGGANTEAFFGQGTRLTVV.

The count of this clone is one. The chain is built from TRBV25-1 and TRBJ2-1; 8 bases agree with TRBD1. Germline CDR1 reads MGHDK; CDR2 reads SYGVNS. The CDR3 runs 16 residues. Trimming cost V 4 bases and J 5 bases; bases outside gene matches: 10. The CDR3 nucleotides are TGTGCCAGCAGTGCCCCACAGGGGGAGTCTAACAATGAGCAGTTCTTC. It is translated as CASSAPQGESNNEQFF. The full variable domain, its missing parts supplied by reference TRBV25-1 and TRBJ2-1, is EADIYQTPRYLVIGTGKKITLECSQTMGHDKMYWYQQDPGMELHLIHYSYGVNSTEKGDLSSESTVSRIRTEHFPLTLESARPSHTSQYLCASSAPQGESNNEQFFGPGTRLTVL.

The rearrangement uses TRBV30 and TRBJ1-1; maybe TRBD1 (5 bases). From germline, CDR1 is GTSNPN and CDR2 SVGIG (reference sequence). V lost 0 bases and J 3 bases, leaving 11 bases between the germline ends. The CDR3 runs 14 residues. The CDR3 coding sequence is TGTGCCTGGAGTGTCTTGGGGGGATACACTGAAGCTTTCTTT. The encoded protein is CAWSVLGGYTEAFF.

In DNA form, the CDR3 reads TGCGCCAGCAGCTTGGGGAGTTACCAAGAGACCCAGTACTTC. The encoded protein is CASSLGSYQETQYF. V gene TRBV5-1 combines with J gene TRBJ2-5; D not resolved. Germline V gene data show CDR1 as SGHRS and CDR2 as YFSETQ. Trimming removed 0 bases at V and 0 bases at J, with 6 bases between. This CDR3 is built from 14 residues.

This clone was recorded a few times. This sequence joins TRBV5-4 and TRBJ2-2; possible D gene TRBD2, 5 bases. There are 14 residues in the CDR3. Trimming removed 3 bases at V and 3 bases at J, with 9 bases between. CDR1 is SGHNT, CDR2 YYREEE, per germline (reference sequence). CDR3 DNA: TGTGCCAGCAGCTGGAGGACTGACACCGGGGAGCTGTTTTTT. Translating gives CASSWRTDTGELFF.

This sequence joins TRBV23-1 and TRBJ1-2; D call uncertain. TRBV23-1 is classed as an ORF, of uncertain function. The V and J ends lost 6 bases and 4 bases respectively, with 3 bases between them. The CDR3 has 10 amino acids. CDR3 amino acids: CASSSYGYTF. CDR3 bases: TGCGCCAGCAGCTCCTATGGCTACACCTTC.

CDR3 nucleotides: TGTGCCAGCAGCTTCCGGGACAGGGGTGTACGCGCGAACACCGGGGAGCTGTTTTTT. Translating gives CASSFRDRGVRANTGELFF. V usage is TRBV13 and J usage is TRBJ2-2; 10 bases are shared with TRBD1. This CDR3 is built from 19 residues. V lost 3 bases to trimming and J lost 0 bases; unmatched junction nucleotides: 10. Germline assignment: CDR1 PRHDT and CDR2 FYEKMQ (reference sequence). Complete variable domain (other parts from reference TRBV13 and TRBJ2-2): AAGVIQSPRHLIKEKRETATLKCYPIPRHDTVYWYQQGPGQDPQFLISFYEKMQSDKGSIPDRFSAQQFSDYHSELNMSSLELGDSALYFCASSFRDRGVRANTGELFFGEGSRLTVL.

This chain joins TRBV27 and TRBJ1-4, with 11 bases matching TRBD1. This CDR3 region has 14 residues. Germline assignment: CDR1 MNHEY and CDR2 SMNVEV (reference sequence). Trimming took 5 bases from V and 7 from J; bases not matched to a gene: 3. CDR3 sequence: CASSLGTGGEKLFF. CDR3 nucleotide sequence: TGTGCCAGCAGTCTGGGGACAGGGGGTGAAAAACTGTTTTTT.

This chain links TRBV4-2 with TRBJ2-3; 13 bases line up with TRBD2. The germline V gene has CDR1 LGHNA and CDR2 YNFKEQ. Germline trimming cut 1 base from V and 0 bases from J; bases unmatched to any gene: 4. The CDR3 spans 18 residues. The CDR3 sequence is CASSQAGTSGTSTDTQYF. CDR3 DNA sequence: TGTGCCAGCAGCCAAGCTGGGACTAGCGGGACCAGCACAGATACGCAGTATTTT.